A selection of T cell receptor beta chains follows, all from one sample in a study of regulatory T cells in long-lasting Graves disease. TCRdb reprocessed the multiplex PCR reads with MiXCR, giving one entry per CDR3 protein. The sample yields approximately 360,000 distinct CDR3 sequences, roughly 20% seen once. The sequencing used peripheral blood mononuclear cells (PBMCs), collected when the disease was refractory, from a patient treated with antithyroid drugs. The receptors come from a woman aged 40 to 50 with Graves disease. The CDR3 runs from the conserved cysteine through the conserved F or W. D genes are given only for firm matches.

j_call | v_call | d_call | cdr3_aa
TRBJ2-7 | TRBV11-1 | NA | CASSFRDKWEQYF
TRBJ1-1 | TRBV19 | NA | CASSILAGAQAFF
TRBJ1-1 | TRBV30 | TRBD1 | CAWSVLYRGDTEAFF
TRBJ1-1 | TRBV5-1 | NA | CASRSGYGPEAFF
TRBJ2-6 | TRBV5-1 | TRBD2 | CASSPTSGSGANVLTF
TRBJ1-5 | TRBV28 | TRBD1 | CASSLTTGGGNQPQHF
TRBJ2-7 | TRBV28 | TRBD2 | CASSSSGWTSSDYGQYF
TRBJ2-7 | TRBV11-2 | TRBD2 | CASSLFTPSGNEQYF
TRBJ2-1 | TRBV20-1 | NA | CSARDRGRRGYNEQFF
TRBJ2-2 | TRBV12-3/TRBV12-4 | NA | CASTLRGAAPANTGELFF
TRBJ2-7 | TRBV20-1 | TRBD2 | CSARVLTSGSSYEQYF
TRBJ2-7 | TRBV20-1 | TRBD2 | CSARDVASGSLGEQYF
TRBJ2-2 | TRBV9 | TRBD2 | CASSPTGLAGVVTGELFF
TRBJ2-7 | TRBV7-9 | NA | CASSPRTGRSEQYF
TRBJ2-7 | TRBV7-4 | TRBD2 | CASSNGILGLARSSYEQYF